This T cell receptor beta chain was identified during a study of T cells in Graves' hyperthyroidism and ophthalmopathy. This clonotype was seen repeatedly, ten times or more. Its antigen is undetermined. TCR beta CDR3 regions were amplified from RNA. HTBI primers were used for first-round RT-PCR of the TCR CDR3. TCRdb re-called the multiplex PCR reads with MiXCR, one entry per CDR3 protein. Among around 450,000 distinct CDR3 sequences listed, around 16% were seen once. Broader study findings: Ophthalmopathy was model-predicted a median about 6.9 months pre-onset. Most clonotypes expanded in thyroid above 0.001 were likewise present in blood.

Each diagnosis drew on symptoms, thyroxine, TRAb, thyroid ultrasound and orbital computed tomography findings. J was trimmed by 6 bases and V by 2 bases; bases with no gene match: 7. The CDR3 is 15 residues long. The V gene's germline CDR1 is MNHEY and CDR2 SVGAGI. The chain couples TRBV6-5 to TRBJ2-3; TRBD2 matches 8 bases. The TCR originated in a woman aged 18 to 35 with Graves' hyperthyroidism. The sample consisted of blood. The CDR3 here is CASSYTSGHLDTQYF. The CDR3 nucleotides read TGTGCCAGCAGTTACACTAGCGGACATCTTGATACGCAGTATTTT.